This entry lists 32 T cell receptor beta chains sequenced from one sample in a study of vaccination effects on CD4 cells after COVID-19. Measured with immunoSEQ multiplex PCR; TCRdb has only the in-frame clones, and not every one. The sample holds 50,000 to 70,000 clones, 70% to 80% seen once. These receptors' targets are unknown. Isolation of CD4+ T cells took place after about 10 days of culture. Subjects were given two BNT162b2 or mRNA-1273 vaccine doses. The sample consisted of CD4+ T cells from PBMCs cultured without peptide, taken after COVID-19 vaccination. Receptor source: a human donor who received a COVID-19 vaccine.

The chain joins TRBV4-1 to TRBJ2-5; TRBD1 is a possible D gene (5 bases). The CDR3 spans 13 residues. Trimming removed 2 bases at V and 8 bases at J, with 12 bases between. Germline loops: CDR1 MGHRA, CDR2 YSYEKL. Here the CDR3 reads CASSQPSGATQYF. The CDR3 region has the DNA TGCGCCAGCAGCCAACCTTCTGGGGCAACCCAGTACTTC.

This chain links TRBV9 with TRBJ2-5, with 10 bases matching TRBD2. Germline V CDR1 and CDR2: SGDLS, YYNGEE. After removal of 0 bases from V and 2 bases from J, the junction contained 4 bases not matched to a gene. The CDR3 runs 16 residues. In nucleotides, the CDR3 is TGTGCCAGCAGCGTAGGAGCTAGCGGGGGACAAGAGACCCAGTACTTC. Its protein is CASSVGASGGQETQYF.

This clone turned up a few times. This sequence joins TRBV2 and TRBJ2-2; D is unresolved. Germline loops: CDR1 SNHLY, CDR2 FYNNEI. The V end lost 5 bases, the J end lost 4 bases, and 11 bases lay between the germline ends. The CDR3 sequence is 14 residues long. CDR3 bases: TGTGCCAGCAGTTCGACTTTAATCACCGGGGAGCTGTTTTTT. It translates to CASSSTLITGELFF.

The chain combines TRBV5-4 with TRBJ1-1; tentative D call: TRBD1 (5 bases). CDR1 and CDR2 from the germline V gene are SGHNT and YYREEE (reference sequence). V was shortened by 5 bases and J by 1 base, with 12 bases between the two germline ends. The CDR3 contains 14 residues. The CDR3 DNA sequence: TGTGCCAGCAGTCCAGGGTTGGCGAACACTGAAGCTTTCTTT. Translated: CASSPGLANTEAFF.

This clone was observed a handful of times. The rearrangement uses TRBV29-1 and TRBJ1-2; TRBD1 might be the D (5 bases). Trimming stripped 5 bases from V and 3 bases from J, with 19 bases between. This CDR3 has 15 amino acids. Germline-derived CDR1 and CDR2 are SQVTM and ANQGSEA. CDR3 sequence: CSVPAIYQGYYGYTF. The CDR3 DNA follows: TGCAGCGTTCCAGCAATTTATCAGGGCTACTATGGCTACACCTTC.

The rearrangement uses TRBV5-1 and TRBJ1-3; unclear D gene. V shed 4 bases and J shed 0 bases, with 5 bases lying between them. Germline values: CDR1 SGHRS, CDR2 YFSETQ. The CDR3 is made up of 13 amino acids. The CDR3 reads CASSPGSGNTIYF. CDR3 DNA sequence: TGCGCCAGCAGCCCGGGCTCTGGAAACACCATATATTTT.

The chain is built from TRBV5-1 and TRBJ2-3; D is possibly TRBD2 (6 bases). V lost 2 bases and J 0 bases, leaving 7 bases between the germline ends. Germline V CDR1 and CDR2: SGHRS, YFSETQ. The CDR3 spans 14 residues. The CDR3 DNA reads TGCGCCAGCAGCTTTGGGGGGAGCACAGATACGCAGTATTTT. This gives the protein CASSFGGSTDTQYF.

This clone was found a few times. V is TRBV6-2 or TRBV6-3 and J is TRBJ1-2, with D perhaps matching TRBD1 (6 bases). V was cut by 1 base and J by 4 bases, with 10 bases left in between. CDR1 and CDR2 (germline): MNHEY, SVGEGT. This CDR3 has 14 residues. The CDR3 region is CASSYYGQFYGYTF. DNA of the CDR3: TGTGCCAGCAGTTACTACGGACAGTTCTATGGCTACACCTTC.

The gene calls are TRBV28 and TRBJ1-1, with unresolved D. The V gene lost 5 bases and the J gene lost 5 bases, with 9 bases spanning the gap. CDR1 and CDR2 from the germline V gene are MDHEN and SYDVKM. The CDR3 runs 12 residues. In nucleotides, the CDR3 is TGTGCCAGCAGTCTCGACCGGACTGAAGCTTTCTTT. This gives the protein CASSLDRTEAFF. Combining the CDR3 with reference TRBV28 and TRBJ1-1 gives the whole variable domain DVKVTQSSRYLVKRTGEKVFLECVQDMDHENMFWYRQDPGLGLRLIYFSYDVKMKEKGDIPEGYSVSREKKERFSLILESASTNQTSMYLCASSLDRTEAFFGQGTRLTVV.

This sequence joins TRBV2 and TRBJ2-3, with TRBD1 matching 8 bases. The CDR3 sequence is 15 residues long. Germline trimming cut 4 bases from V and 0 bases from J; bases unmatched to any gene: 3. Germline lookup yields CDR1 SNHLY and CDR2 FYNNEI. The DNA of the CDR3 is TGTGCCAGCAGTGCCGGGACAGGTAGCACAGATACGCAGTATTTT. Its translation: CASSAGTGSTDTQYF.

V gene TRBV24-1 combines with J gene TRBJ1-3; no definite D call. This CDR3 region has 14 residues. Deletions cut 3 bases from V and 1 base from J, with 6 bases between. Germline lookup yields CDR1 KGHDR and CDR2 SFDVKD. CDR3 sequence reads: CATSDSRSGNTIYF. CDR3 bases: TGTGCCACCAGTGATAGCAGATCTGGAAACACCATATATTTT.

The V and J genes are TRBV7-2 and TRBJ1-6; TRBD1 is a possible D gene (5 bases). Looked up from germline, CDR1 is SGHTA and CDR2 is FQGNSA. V lost 4 bases to trimming and J lost 2 bases, with 12 bases between them. The CDR3 has 16 residues. The CDR3 region has the DNA TGTGCCAGCAGCTCGGGCCGGGACCCCTATAATTCACCCCTCCACTTT. This codes for CASSSGRDPYNSPLHF.

V usage is TRBV28 and J usage is TRBJ1-1; 7 bases line up with TRBD1. J gave up 2 bases and V 3 bases, and 3 bases lay outside the gene matches. CDR3 size: 14 residues. The germline CDR1 and CDR2 sequences are MDHEN and SYDVKM. In nucleotides, the CDR3 is TGTGCCAGCAGTTTGTCAGGGGGAAACACTGAAGCTTTCTTT. This sequence encodes CASSLSGGNTEAFF. The whole variable domain, remainder taken from reference TRBV28 and TRBJ1-1, is DVKVTQSSRYLVKRTGEKVFLECVQDMDHENMFWYRQDPGLGLRLIYFSYDVKMKEKGDIPEGYSVSREKKERFSLILESASTNQTSMYLCASSLSGGNTEAFFGQGTRLTVV.

The rearrangement uses TRBV29-1 and TRBJ1-4; tentatively, D is TRBD1 (5 bases). The germline V gene encodes CDR1 SQVTM and CDR2 ANQGSEA. The CDR3 extends over 12 amino acids. The ends were cut back, 4 bases at V and 4 bases at J, with 7 bases in the middle. In DNA form, the CDR3 reads TGCAGCGTTGGACAGAGTAATGAAAAACTGTTTTTT. Amino acid sequence: CSVGQSNEKLFF.

The chain uses TRBV18 and TRBJ2-5; 9 positions agree with TRBD1. The germline V gene encodes CDR1 KGHSH and CDR2 LQKENI. CDR3 length: 14 residues. After removal of 6 bases from V and 3 bases from J, the junction contained 5 bases not matched to a gene. The CDR3 protein is CASSLTGGEETQYF. DNA for the CDR3: TGTGCCAGCTCGCTTACAGGGGGCGAAGAGACCCAGTACTTC.

CDR3 sequence reads: CASSQGAGAGGPQNIQYF. CDR3 DNA: TGCGCCAGCAGCCAAGGGGCGGGGGCGGGGGGGCCCCAAAACATTCAGTACTTC. The chain combines TRBV4-3 with TRBJ2-4; 9 nucleotides agree with TRBD2. The junction had 12 bases not matched to a gene; V was cut back by 1 base and J by 5 bases. This CDR3 contains 18 residues. In germline, CDR1 is LGHNA, CDR2 YSLEER.

The chain has TRBV28 and TRBJ2-5, with D perhaps matching TRBD1 or TRBD2 (6 bases each). The CDR3 sequence is 14 residues long. V was trimmed by 7 bases and J by 0 bases, leaving 12 bases between them. Germline V gene sequence: CDR1 MDHEN, CDR2 SYDVKM. The chain's CDR3 is CASTQGGNQETQYF. As DNA, the CDR3 is TGTGCCAGCACCCAAGGGGGGAACCAAGAGACCCAGTACTTC.

There are a few counts of this clone. The rearrangement joins TRBV30 to TRBJ1-2, with D uncertain. The germline CDR1 and CDR2 sequences are GTSNPN and SVGIG (reference sequence). With 5 bases removed from V and 0 bases from J, the gap between germline ends came to 13 bases. The CDR3 is 14 amino acids. CDR3 sequence (DNA): TGTGCCTGGGTCCCCGAGGCCGCTAACTATGGCTACACCTTC. This sequence encodes CAWVPEAANYGYTF. Supplemented by reference TRBV30 and TRBJ1-2, the full variable domain reads SQTIHQWPATLVQPVGSPLSLECTVEGTSNPNLYWYRQAAGRGLQLLFYSVGIGQISSEVPQNLSASRPQDRQFILSSKKLLLSDSGFYLCAWVPEAANYGYTFGSGTRLTVV.

The V gene is TRBV9, the J gene TRBJ2-1; 8 bases line up with TRBD1. CDR1 SGDLS and CDR2 YYNGEE come from the germline V gene. The CDR3 consists of 15 residues. Unmatched junction bases numbered 8, after V lost 1 base and J lost 8 bases. CDR3 sequence (DNA): TGTGCCAGCAGCGTACAGGGGGCGCCGGGCTATGAGCAGTTCTTC. Translation: CASSVQGAPGYEQFF. Full variable domain (rest looked up from reference TRBV9 and TRBJ2-1): DSGVTQTPKHLITATGQRVTLRCSPRSGDLSVYWYQQSLDQGLQFLIQYYNGEERAKGNILERFSAQQFPDLHSELNLSSLELGDSALYFCASSVQGAPGYEQFFGPGTRLTVL.

The V gene is TRBV7-2, the J gene TRBJ2-2; a weak D match, TRBD1 (6 bases). The CDR3 contains 16 residues. CDR1 is SGHTA, CDR2 FQGNSA, per germline. Trimming shortened V by 5 bases and J by 6 bases, and 19 bases separated the two germline ends. This CDR3 reads CASSPFEQGSSGELFF. In nucleotides, the CDR3 is TGTGCCAGCAGCCCCTTTGAACAGGGATCATCCGGGGAGCTGTTTTTT.

The CDR3 here is CASSQDRGTEAFF. CDR3 nucleotides: TGCGCCAGCAGCCAGGACAGGGGTACTGAAGCTTTCTTT. The chain carries TRBV5-1 and TRBJ1-1; TRBD1 matches at 9 bases. Trimming at V came to 4 bases and at J to 5 bases, leaving 3 bases not matched to a gene. Per germline, CDR1 SGHRS and CDR2 YFSETQ. CDR3 length: 13 amino acids.

This rearrangement joins TRBV14 to TRBJ2-1; tentative D call: TRBD2 (6 bases). The V and J ends lost 1 base and 0 bases respectively, with 13 bases between them. This CDR3 has 17 amino acids. CDR1 is SGHDN, CDR2 FVKESK, per germline. CDR3 in amino acids: CASSQGWGAGSYNEQFF. CDR3 in DNA: TGTGCCAGCAGCCAAGGTTGGGGAGCGGGCTCCTACAATGAGCAGTTCTTC.

The rearrangement uses TRBV6-2 or TRBV6-3 and TRBJ1-5, with D unresolved. This CDR3 region has 14 residues. The germline V gene has CDR1 MNHEY and CDR2 SVGEGT. V was pared by 0 bases and J by 3 bases, with 6 bases between. The CDR3: CASSYSSFNQPQHF. The CDR3 nucleotides are TGTGCCAGCAGTTACTCAAGTTTCAATCAGCCCCAGCATTTT.

The chain is built from TRBV5-1 and TRBJ2-3; D gene unclear. Germline CDR1 is SGHRS and CDR2 is YFSETQ. CDR3 length equals 14 residues. V was pared by 3 bases and J by 2 bases, with 10 bases between. For the CDR3, the DNA is TGCGCCAGCAGCTCCCTACGGCCCACAGATACGCAGTATTTT. Its translation: CASSSLRPTDTQYF.

The V and J genes are TRBV19 and TRBJ2-5; D is unresolved. V gave up 6 bases and J gave up 3 bases, with 14 bases separating them. Germline assignment: CDR1 LNHDA and CDR2 SQIVND (reference sequence). This CDR3 region has 14 residues. In DNA form, the CDR3 reads TGTGCCAGTAGGGGCGAGTTATGGGAAGAGACCCAGTACTTC. Protein sequence: CASRGELWEETQYF. Supplemented by reference TRBV19 and TRBJ2-5, the full variable domain reads DGGITQSPKYLFRKEGQNVTLSCEQNLNHDAMYWYRQDPGQGLRLIYYSQIVNDFQKGDIAEGYSVSREKKESFPLTVTSAQKNPTAFYLCASRGELWEETQYFGPGTRLLVL.

The sample holds a few counts of this clone. The J gene is TRBJ2-3, the V gene TRBV28; 9 positions match TRBD2. There are 17 residues in the CDR3. Per germline, CDR1 MDHEN and CDR2 SYDVKM. J lost 2 bases, V lost 9 bases, and 15 bases had no gene match. CDR3 nucleotide sequence: TGTGCCAGAGTCCCCACTCTTAAGCGGGAGGACACAGATACGCAGTATTTT. It is translated as CARVPTLKREDTDTQYF.

The chain couples TRBV15 to TRBJ2-2; 10 bases agree with TRBD1. Germline lookup yields CDR1 LNHNV and CDR2 YYDKDF (reference sequence). This CDR3 comprises 16 residues. The ends lost 5 bases at V and 7 bases at J; junction bases unmatched: 10. The CDR3 spells CATSSRTGGKGGELFF. DNA for the CDR3: TGTGCCACCAGCTCCCGGACAGGGGGAAAGGGCGGGGAGCTGTTTTTT.

The gene calls are TRBV24-1 and TRBJ2-1, with a tentative D call TRBD1 (5 bases). V lost 6 bases to trimming and J lost 5 bases, with 16 bases between them. The CDR3 has 15 amino acids. The germline CDR1 and CDR2 sequences are KGHDR and SFDVKD. The CDR3 nucleotides are TGTGCCACCAGTTCCTCGGCAGGGTTCCACAATGAGCAGTTCTTC. Translation: CATSSSAGFHNEQFF.

J is TRBJ1-5 and V is TRBV24-1, with D possibly TRBD1 on 6 matching bases. The CDR3 spans 15 residues. The V and J ends lost 3 bases and 1 base respectively, with 9 bases between them. In germline, CDR1 is KGHDR, CDR2 SFDVKD. CDR3 in DNA: TGTGCCACCAGTGATCGGACAGCGAGCAATCAGCCCCAGCATTTT. This sequence encodes CATSDRTASNQPQHF.

J is TRBJ1-3 and V is TRBV12-3 or TRBV12-4; unclear D gene. This CDR3 comprises 12 residues. Trimming stripped 3 bases from V and 5 bases from J, with 5 bases between. The CDR3 DNA reads TGTGCCAGCAGTTTTGGCCGAAACACCATATATTTT. It encodes CASSFGRNTIYF.

The CDR3 region is CASSLTGASWTDTQYF. DNA of the CDR3: TGTGCCAGCAGCTTAACTGGGGCATCATGGACAGATACGCAGTATTTT. The chain recombines TRBV7-3 with TRBJ2-3; tentatively, D is TRBD1 (5 bases). The V gene's germline CDR1 is SGHTA and CDR2 FQGTGA. The CDR3 consists of 16 residues. Trimming removed 0 bases at V and 3 bases at J, with 13 bases between.

The rearrangement uses TRBV11-2 and TRBJ2-7; the D gene is possibly TRBD1 (6 bases). The CDR3 runs to 15 residues. The V end was cut by 5 bases, the J end by 3 bases, with 17 bases between. CDR1 SGHAT and CDR2 FQNNGV come from the germline V gene. CDR3 coding DNA: TGTGCCAGCAGCCCAACAGGGAGAGGGCTCTACGAGCAGTACGTC. This gives the protein CASSPTGRGLYEQYV.